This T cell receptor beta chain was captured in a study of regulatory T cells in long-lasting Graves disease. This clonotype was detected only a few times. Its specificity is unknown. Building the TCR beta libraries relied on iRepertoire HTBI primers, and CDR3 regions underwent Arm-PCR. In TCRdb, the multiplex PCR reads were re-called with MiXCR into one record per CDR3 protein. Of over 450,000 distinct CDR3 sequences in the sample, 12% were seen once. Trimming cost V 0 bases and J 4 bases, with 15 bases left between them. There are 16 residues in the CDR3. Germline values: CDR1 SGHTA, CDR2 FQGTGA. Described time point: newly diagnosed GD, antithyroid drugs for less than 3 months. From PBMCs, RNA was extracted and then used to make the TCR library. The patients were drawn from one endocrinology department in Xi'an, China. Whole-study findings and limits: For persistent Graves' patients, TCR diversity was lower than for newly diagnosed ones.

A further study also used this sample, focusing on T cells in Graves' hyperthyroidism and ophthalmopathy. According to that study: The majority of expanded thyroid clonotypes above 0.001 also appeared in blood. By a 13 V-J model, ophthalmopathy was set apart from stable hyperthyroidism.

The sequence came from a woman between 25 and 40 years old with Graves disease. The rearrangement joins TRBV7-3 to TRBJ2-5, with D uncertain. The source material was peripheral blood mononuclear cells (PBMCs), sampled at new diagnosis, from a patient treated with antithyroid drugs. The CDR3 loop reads CASSLTANPPGETQYF. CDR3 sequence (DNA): TGTGCCAGCAGCTTAACGGCAAACCCGCCGGGAGAGACCCAGTACTTC.